The entry below gives a single T cell receptor beta chain sequence along with its context. Its target is unknown. One end of the junction varies from germline; a read error may be responsible. The second PCR ran about 6 to 12 cycles with a sample-barcoded 5' primer and J-beta primers. TCRdb re-analysed the 5' RACE reads in MiXCR, keeping a single row per CDR3 protein. The sample yields about 1.4 million distinct CDR3 sequences, approximately 59% seen once. Germline V gene lookup returns CDR1 MGHRA and CDR2 YSYEKL. There are 11 residues in the CDR3. The data belong to a study of blood T cells in healthy people across ages. Regarding the study as a whole: Diversity was higher, and naive CD4+ cells more numerous, in long-lived donors than in aged donors. Without sorted subsets, naive and antigen-experienced compartments could not be conclusively compared.

A minimum of 6 micrograms of total RNA was extracted per sample. Sequenced: blood. The chain combines TRBV4-1 with TRBJ2-7, with D possibly TRBD2 on 6 matching bases. This sequence was found in a man aged 18 to 30 in good health. CDR3 bases: TGCGCCAGCCGCCACGGGGGCGAGCAGTACTTC. Translation: CASRHGGEQYF.